The 9 T cell receptor beta chains reported below all come from one sample, sequenced in a study of blood T cell repertoires in COVID-19. Sequencing used immunoSEQ multiplex PCR; TCRdb keeps in-frame clones, though not all of them. Among roughly 300,000 clones listed, 70% to 90% were seen once. The sequenced material came from PBMCs or T cells enriched from blood (not recorded which). These receptors originate from a woman in her 30s who had recovered from COVID-19.

The genes are TRBV6-5 and TRBJ1-1; 8 nucleotides line up with TRBD1. The CDR3 runs 13 residues. V gave up 8 bases and J gave up 5 bases; unmatched junction bases: 7. Germline V gene lookup returns CDR1 MNHEY and CDR2 SVGAGI. The CDR3, as DNA: TGTGCCAGCGGGACAGGTTCAGAAACTGAAGCTTTCTTT. Translation gives CASGTGSETEAFF.

The chain combines TRBV29-1 with TRBJ1-2; D unresolved. The CDR3 is 13 amino acids. The V and J ends lost 3 bases and 7 bases respectively, with 15 bases between them. The germline V gene encodes CDR1 SQVTM and CDR2 ANQGSEA. The CDR3: CSVDLKGRGGYTF. For the CDR3, the DNA is TGCAGCGTTGATTTGAAAGGTCGGGGTGGCTACACCTTC.

This chain uses TRBV6-2 or TRBV6-3 with TRBJ1-5; a weak D match, TRBD1 (5 bases). V shed 2 bases and J shed 7 bases, with 24 bases lying between them. The CDR3 totals 18 residues. Germline V gene sequence: CDR1 MNHEY, CDR2 SVGEGT. This CDR3 reads CASSYGFLAGTPRQPQHF. CDR3 sequence (DNA): TGTGCCAGCAGTTACGGGTTCTTGGCGGGGACCCCCCGGCAGCCCCAGCATTTT.

The genes are TRBV3-1 (or the pseudogene TRBV3-2) and TRBJ2-5, with 9 bases identical to TRBD1. The trim removed 0 bases at V and 8 bases at J, leaving 7 bases unmatched. The germline V gene has CDR1 LGHDT and CDR2 YNNKEL (reference sequence). The CDR3 runs 15 residues. CDR3 protein: CASSQDLGQGTTQYF. In DNA form, the CDR3 reads TGTGCCAGCAGCCAAGATTTAGGACAGGGGACTACCCAGTACTTC.

The chain combines TRBV27 with TRBJ2-5; D may be TRBD1 (5 bases). The CDR3 runs to 17 residues. Germline V gene lookup returns CDR1 MNHEY and CDR2 SMNVEV (reference sequence). V was shortened by 5 bases and J by 2 bases, with 21 bases between the two germline ends. CDR3 protein: CASSPTTALSFQETQYF. CDR3 DNA: TGTGCCAGCAGTCCCACGACAGCGTTATCTTTTCAAGAGACCCAGTACTTC.

This clone has just one count. The chain recombines TRBV9 with TRBJ1-2, with 7 bases identical to TRBD1. V dropped 3 bases and J dropped 4; count of bases not matched to a gene: 9. CDR3 size: 15 residues. Germline V gene data show CDR1 as SGDLS and CDR2 as YYNGEE. The CDR3 nucleotides read TGTGCCAGCAGCGCGGAGGGAAGACAGGGCTATGGCTACACCTTC. Translated: CASSAEGRQGYGYTF.

A few counts support this clone. CDR3 DNA: TGTGCCAGCAGCCTAGGACAGGCTGAAGCTTTCTTT. It yields the protein CASSLGQAEAFF. The chain employs TRBV7-9 and TRBJ1-1, with 7 nucleotides matching TRBD1. The CDR3 totals 12 residues. The germline CDR1 and CDR2 sequences are SEHNR and FQNEAQ (reference sequence). J gave up 6 bases and V 5 bases, and 3 bases lay outside the gene matches.

The genes are TRBV21-1 and TRBJ1-4; the table calls TRBD1, which could not be checked here. TRBV21-1 is listed as a pseudogene. The CDR3 is 18 residues long. CDR3 DNA: TGTGCCAGCATCCGGGACAGGGGGAAAAGAGCGACTAATGAAAAACTGTTTTTT. Translation: CASIRDRGKRATNEKLFF.

The J gene is TRBJ1-1, the V gene TRBV5-1; TRBD1 aligns across 11 bases. This CDR3 is built from 18 residues. Germline values: CDR1 SGHRS, CDR2 YFSETQ. The ends lost 0 bases at V and 0 bases at J; junction bases unmatched: 7. The chain's CDR3 is CASSLVSGTGGLNTEAFF. The DNA of the CDR3 is TGCGCCAGCAGCTTGGTGTCCGGGACAGGGGGTCTGAACACTGAAGCTTTCTTT.